What follows are 20 T cell receptor beta chains derived from one specimen sequenced in a study of blood T cells in healthy people across ages. Through a sample-barcoded 5' primer and a J-beta primer mix, a second PCR was run for roughly 7 to 12 cycles. TCRdb used MiXCR to reprocess the 5' RACE reads, holding one entry per CDR3 protein. This repertoire shows hundreds of thousands of distinct CDR3 sequences, around 25% found once; its top ten account for 8% to 10%. These records were also assigned to another study, of T cells of mothers and their children.

Sample: blood. These receptors were obtained from a boy younger than 18 in good health.

This clonotype was found a few times. This chain uses TRBV7-2 with TRBJ2-5, with D uncertain. The J call may be incorrect, as the DNA end agrees better with TRBJ2-1. CDR1 SGHTA and CDR2 FQGNSA come from the germline V gene. The CDR3 loop spans 15 amino acids. This chain's CDR3 is CASSLLSSERYEQFF. CDR3 in DNA: TGTGCCAGCAGCTTACTGAGCTCGGAGAGGTATGAGCAGTTCTTC.

The chain carries TRBV29-1 and TRBJ2-7, with D perhaps matching TRBD2 (5 bases). V gave up 5 bases and J gave up 6 bases, with 11 bases separating them. Germline CDR1 is SQVTM and CDR2 is ANQGSEA. CDR3 size: 11 residues. The CDR3 region is CSVLDYFEQYF. The CDR3 nucleotides are TGCAGCGTTCTCGACTATTTCGAGCAGTACTTC.

V is TRBV10-3 and J is TRBJ2-5; D is uncertain. TRBJ2-1 matches the DNA end more closely, so the J call is doubtful. Germline values: CDR1 ENHRY, CDR2 SYGVKD. The CDR3 runs 12 residues. CDR3 sequence: CAISEDWNEQFF. In DNA, the CDR3 is TGTGCCATCAGTGAGGACTGGAATGAGCAGTTCTTC.

This clonotype was counted at least ten times. This chain joins TRBV7-8 and TRBJ2-5; TRBD2 aligns across 10 bases. The CDR3 spans 15 residues. The V gene end was trimmed by 3 bases and the J gene end by 5 bases; junction bases not matched to a gene: 6. Germline V gene data show CDR1 as SGHVS and CDR2 as FQNEAQ. CDR3 amino acids: CASSFERGGRETQYF. CDR3 nucleotides: TGTGCCAGCAGCTTCGAGCGGGGGGGCCGGGAGACCCAGTACTTC.

This clonotype was picked up a small number of times. CDR3 region: CASSPGTSGKALGNEQFF. In nucleotides, the CDR3 is TGTGCCAGCAGCCCCGGGACTAGCGGGAAGGCTCTGGGTAATGAGCAGTTCTTC. The V call is TRBV7-9, the J call TRBJ2-1; 13 bases match TRBD2. Germline CDR1 SEHNR, CDR2 FQNEAQ (reference sequence). This CDR3 region has 18 residues. With 5 bases clipped from V and 7 bases from J, the junction kept 14 bases outside the gene matches.

For the CDR3, the DNA is TGTGCCAGCAGTTTATGGTCCGCGGACAGGGGCCCTAATGAGCAGTTCTTC. Translating gives CASSLWSADRGPNEQFF. The chain combines TRBV28 with TRBJ2-5; TRBD1 agrees at 9 bases. The J call may be mistaken, given a closer DNA end match to TRBJ2-1. CDR1 MDHEN and CDR2 SYDVKM come from the germline V gene. The CDR3 contains 17 residues.

The genes are TRBV12-3 or TRBV12-4 and TRBJ1-1; D is undetermined. Trimming removed 6 bases from V and 4 bases from J, with 9 bases in between. This CDR3 region has 12 residues. Here the CDR3 reads CASSYMSTEAFF. Written as DNA, the CDR3 is TGTGCCAGCAGCTATATGAGCACTGAAGCTTTCTTT.

In its sample, this clonotype was seen a few times. At one end the junction does not follow the germline gene, possibly because of a read error. The rearrangement links TRBV29-1 to TRBJ2-7, with 9 positions matching TRBD1. There are 12 residues in the CDR3. The germline CDR1 and CDR2 sequences are SQVTM and ANQGSEA. The CDR3 here is CSVGTGSYKQYF. DNA of the CDR3: TGCAGCGTGGGGACAGGGAGCTACAAGCAGTACTTC.

The rearrangement links TRBV5-4 to TRBJ2-5, with 12 bases matching TRBD2. The DNA end favors TRBJ2-1, so the J call may be wrong. Germline loops: CDR1 SGHNT, CDR2 YYREEE (reference sequence). This CDR3 spans 16 amino acids. The CDR3 protein is CASSSRRTSGINEQFF. CDR3 bases: TGTGCCAGCAGCTCGAGACGGACTAGCGGGATCAATGAGCAGTTCTTC.

This clonotype was observed a few times. The chain uses TRBV28 and TRBJ2-2; possibly TRBD1 for D (5 bases). The CDR3 runs to 15 residues. The V gene lost 6 bases and the J gene lost 7 bases, with 18 bases spanning the gap. Germline values: CDR1 MDHEN, CDR2 SYDVKM. The CDR3 reads CASSPLSRAIGELFF. The CDR3 DNA follows: TGTGCCAGCAGCCCCTTGAGCAGGGCAATCGGGGAGCTGTTTTTT.

This chain links TRBV7-9 with TRBJ2-1; TRBD2 matches at 9 bases. V trimming: 7 bases; J trimming: 4 bases; junction bases outside the gene matches: 8. The CDR3 runs to 15 residues. Looked up from germline, CDR1 is SEHNR and CDR2 is FQNEAQ (reference sequence). CDR3 nucleotides: TGTGCCAGCACCAAAGGTCTAGCGGGGTACAATGAGCAGTTCTTC. This gives the protein CASTKGLAGYNEQFF.

This clonotype was seen a few times. The rearrangement joins TRBV7-3 to TRBJ2-5; 15 nucleotides match TRBD2. Germline V CDR1 and CDR2: SGHTA, FQGTGA. This CDR3 region has 17 residues. Trimming took 0 bases from V and 3 from J; bases not matched to a gene: 2. The CDR3 spells CASSLTGLAGGEETQYF. Here the CDR3 DNA reads TGTGCCAGCAGCTTAACGGGACTAGCGGGAGGTGAAGAGACCCAGTACTTC. Based on the CDR3 plus reference TRBV7-3 and TRBJ2-5, the full variable domain is GAGVSQTPSNKVTEKGKYVELRCDPISGHTALYWYRQSLGQGPEFLIYFQGTGAADDSGLPNDRFFAVRPEGSVSTLKIQRTERGDSAVYLCASSLTGLAGGEETQYFGPGTRLLVL.

The chain is built from TRBV20-1 and TRBJ2-7; D is possibly TRBD2 (6 bases). V dropped 0 bases and J dropped 0 bases, with 15 bases sitting between them. CDR1 and CDR2 from the germline V gene are DFQATT and SNEGSKA (reference sequence). The length of the CDR3 is 16 residues. The CDR3 region is CSARDSVGGASYEQYF. The CDR3 DNA follows: TGCAGTGCTAGAGATTCGGTCGGCGGGGCCTCCTACGAGCAGTACTTC.

J is TRBJ1-6 and V is TRBV6-6; 7 bases are a match to TRBD1. CDR3 size: 15 residues. The germline gives CDR1 MNHNY, CDR2 SVGAGI (reference sequence). After removal of 4 bases from V and 8 bases from J, the junction contained 8 bases not matched to a gene. The CDR3 DNA follows: TGTGCCAGCAGTTCAGGGGGATCGGGCCATTCACCCCTCCACTTT. This gives the protein CASSSGGSGHSPLHF.

This clonotype appeared a few times. The rearrangement links TRBV20-1 to TRBJ2-7; 8 bases align to TRBD2. CDR1 is DFQATT and CDR2 is SNEGSKA in the germline V gene (reference sequence). This CDR3 region has 14 residues. V gave up 5 bases and J gave up 4 bases; unmatched junction bases: 10. The CDR3 DNA is TGCAGTGCTGCCCGACTAGCGTCAGGGTACGAGCAGTACTTC. Translated, it gives CSAARLASGYEQYF.

This clonotype has just a few counts. The gene calls are TRBV3-1 and TRBJ1-4, with unresolved D. CDR1 is LGHDT, CDR2 YNNKEL, per germline (reference sequence). CDR3 length equals 15 residues. Trimming removed 0 bases from V and 7 bases from J, with 12 bases in between. The CDR3, as DNA: TGTGCCAGCAGCCAAGAGGTGAGGATAGGTGAAAAACTGTTTTTT. It specifies CASSQEVRIGEKLFF.

This clonotype was seen only a few times. This rearrangement joins TRBV27 to TRBJ1-4; D not resolved. V gave up 6 bases and J gave up 7 bases, with 15 bases separating them. The germline gives CDR1 MNHEY, CDR2 SMNVEV (reference sequence). The CDR3 totals 14 residues. The CDR3 spells CASSFTSIREKLFF. Here the CDR3 DNA reads TGTGCCAGCAGCTTTACGAGTATTCGTGAAAAACTGTTTTTT.

This clonotype has more than one count but fewer than ten. The chain is built from TRBV12-3 or TRBV12-4 and TRBJ2-1, with D unresolved. V lost 0 bases and J lost 11, with 11 bases in between. The CDR3 spans 13 residues. The CDR3 is CASSLAFPEKQFF. The CDR3 nucleotides read TGTGCCAGCAGTTTAGCGTTCCCCGAGAAGCAGTTCTTC.

This clonotype was seen more than once but under ten times. J is TRBJ2-1 and V is TRBV11-1; 12 nucleotides agree with TRBD2. The CDR3 consists of 16 residues. The V segment lost 5 bases and the J segment 5 bases; nucleotides outside the gene matches: 7. Germline lookup yields CDR1 SGHAT and CDR2 FQDESV (reference sequence). The DNA for the CDR3 is TGTGCCAGCAGCCTCATTCTAGCGGGAGGGCACAATGAGCAGTTCTTC. This gives the protein CASSLILAGGHNEQFF.

The chain uses TRBV4-1 and TRBJ2-7, with a tentative D call TRBD2 (5 bases). This CDR3 contains 15 residues. V lost 1 base and J 3 bases, leaving 13 bases between the germline ends. Germline V gene sequence: CDR1 MGHRA, CDR2 YSYEKL. The CDR3 DNA follows: TGCGCCAGCAGCCAAGCTCTCGGGGAGCACTACGAGCAGTACTTC. This translates into CASSQALGEHYEQYF.